Here is one T cell receptor beta chain with its context. Its antigen remains unknown. The table came from immunoSEQ multiplex PCR; TCRdb's copy has only in-frame clones and leaves some out. Of 500,000 or so clones in the sample, 75% to 90% are singletons; the top ten hold about 2.5%. The CDR3 is 18 amino acids. Per germline, CDR1 SGHRS and CDR2 YFSETQ. The V and J ends lost 4 bases and 0 bases respectively, with 19 bases between them. This entry comes from a study of Ad26.COV2.S vaccination and SARS-CoV-2 variants. In the study overall: Once or twice, 56 days apart, Ad26.COV2.S was delivered intramuscularly. Overall study results and limits: It was reported that spike-specific CD8+ and CD4+ T cell responses were substantially broad after vaccination.

The treatment is: approximately 18 received Ad26.COV2.S at low or high dose, single or two shots; roughly five received placebo; per-sample allocation not given. Collection of samples fell on day 63 after the first vaccine or placebo injection. Within Boston, the person who donated was an adult of 18-55 years. The clonotype was recovered from a person aged 18 to 65 who received the Ad26.COV2.S COVID-19 vaccine or a placebo. The V and J genes are TRBV5-1 and TRBJ1-4; the D gene is possibly TRBD1 (6 bases). The specimen comprised peripheral blood, sampled in a trial of Ad26.COV2.S vaccine versus placebo. The CDR3, as DNA: TGCGCCAGCAGCCCCCTCAAGGGGGGGGACTCAACTAATGAAAAACTGTTTTTT. This codes for CASSPLKGGDSTNEKLFF.